This T cell receptor beta chain was captured in a study of breast tumors, draining lymph nodes, adjacent tissues. Axillary draining lymph nodes of breast cancer patients supplied the node samples. Regarding the study as a whole: Tumor and nontumor repertoires were significantly more similar in luminal-like than in basal-like breast cancer. Tumors had less TCR diversity than lymph nodes, more than nontumor tissue.

The V gene end was trimmed by 4 bases and the J gene end by 7 bases; junction bases not matched to a gene: 9. CDR3 length: 14 amino acids. Germline V CDR1 and CDR2: DFQATT, SNEGSKA (reference sequence). TCRdb called the multiplex PCR reads again in MiXCR, with one record for every CDR3 protein. The data show about 130,000 distinct CDR3 sequences, with around 21% seen just once and 2.2% held by the top ten. The sample holds many counts of this clonotype. Antigen specificity is unknown. Sequenced sample: axillary lymph node tissue. The TCR sequence derives from a female donor with breast cancer. Some clones in this sample may be carry-over from other donors' samples. The chain is built from TRBV20-1 and TRBJ1-4; 7 bases align to TRBD1. The CDR3 region is CSATDRAGGEKLFF. The DNA of the CDR3 is TGCAGTGCTACCGACAGGGCGGGTGGTGAAAAACTGTTTTTT.